This TCR beta chain appears in the sequencing data of a study of blood T cells in healthy people across ages. Every sample had a minimum of 6.5 million PBMCs isolated. Broader study findings: The study found more naive CD4+ cells and higher diversity in long-lived than aged donors.

Remarks on this clonotype: Its cognate antigen is unknown.

CDR3 size: 14 residues. In germline, CDR1 is SGHRS, CDR2 YFSETQ. The germline V and J ends were trimmed by 1 base and 4 bases, with 10 bases remaining between them. Primed by a sample-barcoded 5' primer and a J-beta primer mix, a second PCR proceeded for 7 to 11 cycles. TCRdb called the 5' RACE reads again in MiXCR, with one record for every CDR3 protein. This table holds about 760,000 distinct CDR3 sequences, more than 50% found once. The genes are TRBV5-1 and TRBJ2-3, with D possibly being TRBD1 (6 bases). The sequence derives from a man aged 35 to 55 in good health. Sequencing used blood. The CDR3 reads CASSLSAGADTQYF. The DNA for the CDR3 is TGCGCCAGCAGCTTGAGTGCAGGGGCAGATACGCAGTATTTT.